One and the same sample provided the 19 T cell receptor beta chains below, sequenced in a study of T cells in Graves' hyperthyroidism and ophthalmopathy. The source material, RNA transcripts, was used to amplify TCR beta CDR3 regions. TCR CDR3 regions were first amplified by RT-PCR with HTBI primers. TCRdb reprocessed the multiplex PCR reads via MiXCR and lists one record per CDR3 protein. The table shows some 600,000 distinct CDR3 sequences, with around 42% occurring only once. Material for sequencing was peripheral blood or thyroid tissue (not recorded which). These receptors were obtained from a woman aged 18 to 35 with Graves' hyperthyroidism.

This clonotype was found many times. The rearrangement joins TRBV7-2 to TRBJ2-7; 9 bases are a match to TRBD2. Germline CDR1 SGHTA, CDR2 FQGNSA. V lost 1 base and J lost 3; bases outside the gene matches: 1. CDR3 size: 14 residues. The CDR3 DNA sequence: TGTGCCAGCAGCTTAGGCGGGAGGGACTACGAGCAGTACTTC. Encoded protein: CASSLGGRDYEQYF.

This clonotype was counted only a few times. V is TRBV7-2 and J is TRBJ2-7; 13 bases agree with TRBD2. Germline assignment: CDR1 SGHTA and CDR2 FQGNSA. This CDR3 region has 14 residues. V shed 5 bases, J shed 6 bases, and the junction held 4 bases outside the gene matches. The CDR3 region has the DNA TGTGCCAGCAGCCTGACTAGCGGGAGGTCCGAGCAGTACTTC. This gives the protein CASSLTSGRSEQYF.

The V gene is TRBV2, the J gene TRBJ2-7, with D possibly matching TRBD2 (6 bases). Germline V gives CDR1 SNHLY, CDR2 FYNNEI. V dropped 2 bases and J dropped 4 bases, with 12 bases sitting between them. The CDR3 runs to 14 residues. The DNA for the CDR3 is TGTGCCAGCAGTGAACGCGGGATTTTATACGAGCAGTACTTC. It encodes CASSERGILYEQYF.

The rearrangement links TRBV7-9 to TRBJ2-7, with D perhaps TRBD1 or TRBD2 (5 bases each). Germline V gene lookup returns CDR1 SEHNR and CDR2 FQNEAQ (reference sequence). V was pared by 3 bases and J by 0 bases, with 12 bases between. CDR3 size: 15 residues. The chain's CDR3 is CASSLGRDVSYEQYF. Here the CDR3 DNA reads TGTGCCAGCAGCTTGGGCCGGGACGTCTCCTACGAGCAGTACTTC.

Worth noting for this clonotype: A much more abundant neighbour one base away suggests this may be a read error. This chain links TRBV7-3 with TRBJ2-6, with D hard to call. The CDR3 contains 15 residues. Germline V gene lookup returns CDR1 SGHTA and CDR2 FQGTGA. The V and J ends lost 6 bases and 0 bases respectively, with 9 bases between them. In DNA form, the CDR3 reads TGTGCCAGCAGTCTCGGGTACTCTGGGGCCAACGTCCTGACTTTC. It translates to CASSLGYSGANVLTF.

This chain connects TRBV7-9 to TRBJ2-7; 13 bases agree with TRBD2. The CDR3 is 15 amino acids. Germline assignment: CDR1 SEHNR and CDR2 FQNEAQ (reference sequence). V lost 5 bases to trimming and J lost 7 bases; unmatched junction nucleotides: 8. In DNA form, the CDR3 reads TGTGCCAGCAGCGACGGACTAGCGGGAGCGGGTGAGCAGTACTTC. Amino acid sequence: CASSDGLAGAGEQYF.

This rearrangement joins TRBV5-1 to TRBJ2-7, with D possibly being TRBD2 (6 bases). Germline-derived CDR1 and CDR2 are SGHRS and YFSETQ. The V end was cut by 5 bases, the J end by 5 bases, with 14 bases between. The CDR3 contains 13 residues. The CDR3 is CASSWGGTNEQYF. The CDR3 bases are TGCGCCAGCAGTTGGGGCGGGACCAACGAGCAGTACTTC.

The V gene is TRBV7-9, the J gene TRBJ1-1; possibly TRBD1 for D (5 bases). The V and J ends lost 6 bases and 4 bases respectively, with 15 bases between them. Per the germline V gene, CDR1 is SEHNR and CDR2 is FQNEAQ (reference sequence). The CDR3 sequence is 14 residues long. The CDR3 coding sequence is TGTGCCAGCAGTGAGATGGGAGGGGCCACTGAAGCTTTCTTT. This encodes CASSEMGGATEAFF.

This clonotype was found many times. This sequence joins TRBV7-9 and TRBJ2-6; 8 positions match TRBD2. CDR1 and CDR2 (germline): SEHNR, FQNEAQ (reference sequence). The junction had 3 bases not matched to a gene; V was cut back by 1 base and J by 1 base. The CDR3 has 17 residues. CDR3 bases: TGTGCCAGCAGCTTAGTCGGACTAGCTTCTGGGGCCAACGTCCTGACTTTC. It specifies CASSLVGLASGANVLTF.

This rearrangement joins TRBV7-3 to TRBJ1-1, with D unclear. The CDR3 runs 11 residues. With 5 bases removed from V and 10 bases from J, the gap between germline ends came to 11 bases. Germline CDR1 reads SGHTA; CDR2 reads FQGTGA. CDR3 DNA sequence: TGTGCCAGCAGCGGACTAGCGGGAGCTTTCTTT. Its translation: CASSGLAGAFF.

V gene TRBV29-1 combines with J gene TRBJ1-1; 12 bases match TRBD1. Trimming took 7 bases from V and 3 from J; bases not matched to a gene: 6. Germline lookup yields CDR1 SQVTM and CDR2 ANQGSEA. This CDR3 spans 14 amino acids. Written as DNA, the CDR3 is TGCAGCGCAGCCGGGACAGGGGGCTACACTGAAGCTTTCTTT. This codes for CSAAGTGGYTEAFF.

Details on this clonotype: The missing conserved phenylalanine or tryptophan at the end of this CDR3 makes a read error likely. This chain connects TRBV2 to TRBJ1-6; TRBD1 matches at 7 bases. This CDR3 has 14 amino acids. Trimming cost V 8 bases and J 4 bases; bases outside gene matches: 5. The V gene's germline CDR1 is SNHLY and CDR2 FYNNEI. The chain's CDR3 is CASGPGQYNSPLHI. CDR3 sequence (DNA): TGTGCCAGCGGTCCGGGACAGTATAATTCACCCCTCCACATT.

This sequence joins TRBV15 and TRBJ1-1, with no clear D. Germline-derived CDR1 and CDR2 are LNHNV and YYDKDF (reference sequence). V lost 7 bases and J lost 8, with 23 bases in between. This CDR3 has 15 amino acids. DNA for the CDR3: TGTGCCACCAAGTTCGGTGGGAGGGCGGAGGGAGAAGCTTTCTTT. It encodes CATKFGGRAEGEAFF.

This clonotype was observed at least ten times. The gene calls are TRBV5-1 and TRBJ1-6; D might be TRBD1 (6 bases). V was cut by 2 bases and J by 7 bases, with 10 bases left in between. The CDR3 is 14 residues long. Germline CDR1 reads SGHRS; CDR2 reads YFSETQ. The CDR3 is CASSLTGRNSPLHF. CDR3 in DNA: TGCGCCAGCAGCTTAACAGGGAGGAATTCACCCCTCCACTTT.

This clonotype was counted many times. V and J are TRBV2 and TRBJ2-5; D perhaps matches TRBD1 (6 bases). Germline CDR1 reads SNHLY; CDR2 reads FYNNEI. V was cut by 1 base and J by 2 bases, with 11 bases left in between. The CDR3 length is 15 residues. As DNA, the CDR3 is TGTGCCAGCAGTGAAGGGTCAGGGGCACAAGAGACCCAGTACTTC. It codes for CASSEGSGAQETQYF.

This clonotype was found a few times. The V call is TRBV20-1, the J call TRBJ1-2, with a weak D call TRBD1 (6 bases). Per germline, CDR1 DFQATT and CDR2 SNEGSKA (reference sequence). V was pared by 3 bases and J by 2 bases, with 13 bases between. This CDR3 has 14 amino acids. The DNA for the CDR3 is TGCAGTGCTAGCCTGCCGGGGGCGAACTATGGCTACACCTTC. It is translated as CSASLPGANYGYTF.

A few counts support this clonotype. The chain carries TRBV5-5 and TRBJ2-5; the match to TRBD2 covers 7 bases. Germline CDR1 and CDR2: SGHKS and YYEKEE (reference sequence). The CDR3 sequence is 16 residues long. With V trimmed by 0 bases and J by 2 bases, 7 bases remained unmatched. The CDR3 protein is CASSLGLAVGQETQYF. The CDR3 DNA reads TGTGCCAGCAGCTTGGGGCTAGCGGTGGGGCAAGAGACCCAGTACTTC.

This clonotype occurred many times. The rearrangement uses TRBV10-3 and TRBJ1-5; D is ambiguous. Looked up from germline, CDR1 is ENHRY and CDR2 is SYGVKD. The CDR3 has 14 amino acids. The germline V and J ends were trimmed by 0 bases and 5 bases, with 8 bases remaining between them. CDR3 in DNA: TGTGCCATCAGTGAGTCGCAATACTATCAGCCCCAGCATTTT. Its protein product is CAISESQYYQPQHF.

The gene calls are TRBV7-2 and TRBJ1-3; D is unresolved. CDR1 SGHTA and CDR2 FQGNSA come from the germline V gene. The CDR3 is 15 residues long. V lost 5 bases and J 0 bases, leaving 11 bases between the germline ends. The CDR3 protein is CASSQTFISGNTIYF. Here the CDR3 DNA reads TGTGCCAGCAGCCAGACATTCATCTCTGGAAACACCATATATTTT.